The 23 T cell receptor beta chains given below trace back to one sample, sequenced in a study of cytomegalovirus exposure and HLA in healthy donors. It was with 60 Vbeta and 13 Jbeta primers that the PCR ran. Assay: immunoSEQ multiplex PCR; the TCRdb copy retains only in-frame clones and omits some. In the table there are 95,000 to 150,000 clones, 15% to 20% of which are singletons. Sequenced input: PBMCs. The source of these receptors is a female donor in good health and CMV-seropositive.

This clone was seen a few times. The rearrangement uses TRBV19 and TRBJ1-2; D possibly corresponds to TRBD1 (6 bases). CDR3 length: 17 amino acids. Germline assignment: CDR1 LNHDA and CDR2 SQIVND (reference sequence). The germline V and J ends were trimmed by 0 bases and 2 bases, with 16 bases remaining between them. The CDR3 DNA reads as TGTGCCAGTAGTATAGATCACGACAGGCGGGAGAACTATGGCTACACCTTC. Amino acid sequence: CASSIDHDRRENYGYTF.

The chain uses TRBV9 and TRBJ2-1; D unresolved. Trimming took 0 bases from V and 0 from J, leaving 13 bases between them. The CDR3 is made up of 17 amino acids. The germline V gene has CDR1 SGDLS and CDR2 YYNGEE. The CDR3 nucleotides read TGTGCCAGCAGCGTAGGAGCCATCCTGAGCTCCTACAATGAGCAGTTCTTC. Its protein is CASSVGAILSSYNEQFF.

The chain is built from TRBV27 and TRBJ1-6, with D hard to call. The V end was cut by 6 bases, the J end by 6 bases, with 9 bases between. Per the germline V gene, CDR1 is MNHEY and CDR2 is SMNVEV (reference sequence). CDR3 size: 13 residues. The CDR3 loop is CASRVQSNSPLHF. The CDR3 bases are TGTGCCAGCAGGGTACAAAGTAATTCACCCCTCCACTTT.

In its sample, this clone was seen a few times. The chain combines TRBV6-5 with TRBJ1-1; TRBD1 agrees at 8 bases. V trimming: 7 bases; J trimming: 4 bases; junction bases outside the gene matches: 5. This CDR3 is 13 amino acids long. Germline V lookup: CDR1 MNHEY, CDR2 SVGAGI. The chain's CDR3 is CASTPGGVTEAFF. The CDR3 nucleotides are TGTGCCAGCACCCCAGGGGGCGTCACTGAAGCTTTCTTT.

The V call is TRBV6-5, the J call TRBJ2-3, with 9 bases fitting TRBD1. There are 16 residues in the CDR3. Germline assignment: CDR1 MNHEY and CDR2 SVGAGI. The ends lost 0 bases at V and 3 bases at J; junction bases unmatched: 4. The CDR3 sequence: CASSYSPGQGTDTQYF. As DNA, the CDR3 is TGTGCCAGCAGTTACTCGCCGGGACAGGGAACAGATACGCAGTATTTT.

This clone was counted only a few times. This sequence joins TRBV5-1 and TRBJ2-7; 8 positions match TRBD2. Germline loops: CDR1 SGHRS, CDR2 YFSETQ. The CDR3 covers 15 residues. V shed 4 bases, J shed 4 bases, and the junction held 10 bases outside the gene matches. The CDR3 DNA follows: TGCGCCAGCAGCGAACCGGGACTAGGGTCTTACGAGCAGTACTTC. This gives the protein CASSEPGLGSYEQYF.

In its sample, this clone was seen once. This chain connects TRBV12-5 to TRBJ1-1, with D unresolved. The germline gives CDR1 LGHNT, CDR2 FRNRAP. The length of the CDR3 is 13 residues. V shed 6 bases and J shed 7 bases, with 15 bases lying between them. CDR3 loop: CASGRGNGDEAFF. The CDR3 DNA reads TGTGCTAGTGGGCGAGGGAACGGTGATGAAGCTTTCTTT.

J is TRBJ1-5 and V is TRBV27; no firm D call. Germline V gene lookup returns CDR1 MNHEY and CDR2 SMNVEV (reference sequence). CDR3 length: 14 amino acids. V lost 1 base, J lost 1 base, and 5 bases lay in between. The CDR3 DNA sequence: TGTGCCAGCAGTTTATTGCAGAGCAATCAGCCCCAGCATTTT. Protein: CASSLLQSNQPQHF.

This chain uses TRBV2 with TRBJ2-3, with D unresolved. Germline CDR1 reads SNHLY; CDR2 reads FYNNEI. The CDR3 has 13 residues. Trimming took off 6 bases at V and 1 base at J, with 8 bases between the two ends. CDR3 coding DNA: TGTGCCAGCAGCTCACTCCGCACAGATACGCAGTATTTT. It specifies CASSSLRTDTQYF.

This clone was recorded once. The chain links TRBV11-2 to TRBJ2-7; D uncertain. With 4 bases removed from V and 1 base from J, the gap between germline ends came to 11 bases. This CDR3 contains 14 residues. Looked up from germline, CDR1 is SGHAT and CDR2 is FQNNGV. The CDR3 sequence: CASSWADQSYEQYF. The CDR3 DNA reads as TGTGCCAGCAGCTGGGCAGATCAGTCCTACGAGCAGTACTTC.

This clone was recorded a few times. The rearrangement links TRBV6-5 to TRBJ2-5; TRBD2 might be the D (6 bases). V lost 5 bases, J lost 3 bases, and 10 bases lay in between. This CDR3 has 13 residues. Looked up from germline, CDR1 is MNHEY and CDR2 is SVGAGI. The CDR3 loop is CASSKWGEETQYF. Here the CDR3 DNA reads TGTGCCAGCAGTAAATGGGGGGAAGAGACCCAGTACTTC.

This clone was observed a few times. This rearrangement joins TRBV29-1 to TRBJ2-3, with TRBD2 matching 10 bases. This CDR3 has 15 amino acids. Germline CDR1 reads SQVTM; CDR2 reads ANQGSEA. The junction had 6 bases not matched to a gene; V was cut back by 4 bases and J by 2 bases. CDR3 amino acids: CSVGPSGGYTDTQYF. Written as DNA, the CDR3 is TGCAGCGTTGGTCCTAGCGGGGGCTACACAGATACGCAGTATTTT.

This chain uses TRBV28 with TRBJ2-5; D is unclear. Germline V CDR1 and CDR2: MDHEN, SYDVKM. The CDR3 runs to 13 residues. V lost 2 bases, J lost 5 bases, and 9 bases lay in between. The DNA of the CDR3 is TGTGCCAGCAGTTTACTTTCCCCTGAGACCCAGTACTTC. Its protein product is CASSLLSPETQYF. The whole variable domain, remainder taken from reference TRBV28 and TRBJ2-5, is DVKVTQSSRYLVKRTGEKVFLECVQDMDHENMFWYRQDPGLGLRLIYFSYDVKMKEKGDIPEGYSVSREKKERFSLILESASTNQTSMYLCASSLLSPETQYFGPGTRLLVL.

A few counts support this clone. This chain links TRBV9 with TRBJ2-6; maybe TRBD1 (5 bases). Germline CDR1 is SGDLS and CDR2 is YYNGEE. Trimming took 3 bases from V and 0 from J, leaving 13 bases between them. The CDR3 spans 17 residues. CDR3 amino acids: CASSALQGYSGANVLTF. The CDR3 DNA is TGTGCCAGCAGCGCCCTCCAGGGCTACTCTGGGGCCAACGTCCTGACTTTC. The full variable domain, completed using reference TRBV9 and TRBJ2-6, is DSGVTQTPKHLITATGQRVTLRCSPRSGDLSVYWYQQSLDQGLQFLIQYYNGEERAKGNILERFSAQQFPDLHSELNLSSLELGDSALYFCASSALQGYSGANVLTFGAGSRLTVL.

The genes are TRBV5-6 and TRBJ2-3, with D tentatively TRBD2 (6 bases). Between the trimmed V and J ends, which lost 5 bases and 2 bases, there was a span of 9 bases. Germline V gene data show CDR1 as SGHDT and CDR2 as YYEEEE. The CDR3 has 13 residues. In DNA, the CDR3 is TGTGCCAGCAGTCGGGACTTCACAGATACGCAGTATTTT. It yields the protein CASSRDFTDTQYF. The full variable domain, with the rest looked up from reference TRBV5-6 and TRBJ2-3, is DAGVTQSPTHLIKTRGQQVTLRCSPKSGHDTVSWYQQALGQGPQFIFQYYEEEERQRGNFPDRFSGHQFPNYSSELNVNALLLGDSALYLCASSRDFTDTQYFGPGTRLTVL.

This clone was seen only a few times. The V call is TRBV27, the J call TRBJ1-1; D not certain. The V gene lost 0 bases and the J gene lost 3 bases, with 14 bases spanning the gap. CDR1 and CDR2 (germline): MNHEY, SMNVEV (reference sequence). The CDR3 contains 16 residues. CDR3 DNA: TGTGCCAGCAGTTTATCTAGGTCAGGTTTGGACACTGAAGCTTTCTTT. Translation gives CASSLSRSGLDTEAFF.

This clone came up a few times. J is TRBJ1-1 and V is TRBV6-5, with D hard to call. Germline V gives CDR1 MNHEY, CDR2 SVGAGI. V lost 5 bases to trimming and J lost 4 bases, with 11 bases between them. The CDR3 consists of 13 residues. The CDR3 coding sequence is TGTGCCAGCAGTAAACAAGGGAGCACTGAAGCTTTCTTT. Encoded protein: CASSKQGSTEAFF.

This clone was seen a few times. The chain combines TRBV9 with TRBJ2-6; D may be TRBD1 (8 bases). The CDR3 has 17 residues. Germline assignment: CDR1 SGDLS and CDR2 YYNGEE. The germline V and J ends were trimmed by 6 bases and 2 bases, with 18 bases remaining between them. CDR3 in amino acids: CASNRGAGGAGANVLTF. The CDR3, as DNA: TGTGCCAGCAACCGGGGGGCAGGGGGCGCTGGGGCCAACGTCCTGACTTTC.

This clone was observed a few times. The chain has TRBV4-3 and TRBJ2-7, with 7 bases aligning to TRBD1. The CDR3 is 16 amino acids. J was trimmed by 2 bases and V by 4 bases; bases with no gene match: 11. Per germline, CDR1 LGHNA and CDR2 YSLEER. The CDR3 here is CASSPNRWQGAYEQYF. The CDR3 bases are TGCGCCAGCAGCCCAAACCGGTGGCAGGGGGCCTACGAGCAGTACTTC.

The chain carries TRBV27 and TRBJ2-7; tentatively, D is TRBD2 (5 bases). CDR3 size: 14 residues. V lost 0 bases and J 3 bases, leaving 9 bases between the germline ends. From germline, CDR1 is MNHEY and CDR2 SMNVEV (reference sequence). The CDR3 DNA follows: TGTGCCAGCAGTTTATCAAGGGAGTTCTACGAGCAGTACTTC. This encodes CASSLSREFYEQYF.

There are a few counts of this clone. For the CDR3, the DNA is TGTGCCAGCAGTTACTCGACGGGACAGGTTGGAAAACTGTTTTTT. It encodes CASSYSTGQVGKLFF. The genes are TRBV6-5 and TRBJ1-4; 8 bases map to TRBD1. The ends lost 0 bases at V and 10 bases at J; junction bases unmatched: 7. Germline CDR1 is MNHEY and CDR2 is SVGAGI. The CDR3 spans 15 residues.

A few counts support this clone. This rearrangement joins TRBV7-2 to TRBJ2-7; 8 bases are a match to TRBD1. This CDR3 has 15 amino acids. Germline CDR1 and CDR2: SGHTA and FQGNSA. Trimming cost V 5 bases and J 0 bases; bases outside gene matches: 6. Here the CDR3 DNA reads TGTGCCAGCAGCGCCGCGGGACAGGCCTCCTACGAGCAGTACTTC. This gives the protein CASSAAGQASYEQYF.

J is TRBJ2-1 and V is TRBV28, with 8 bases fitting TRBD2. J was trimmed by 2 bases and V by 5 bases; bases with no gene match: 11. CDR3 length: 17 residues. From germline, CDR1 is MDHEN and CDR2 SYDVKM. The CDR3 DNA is TGTGCCAGCAGTCTTACCTTGGGGACTAGAACCTACAATGAGCAGTTCTTC. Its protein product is CASSLTLGTRTYNEQFF.